Listed here are 13 T cell receptor beta chains from one sample, sequenced in a study of T cells after yellow fever vaccination. One entry per CDR3 protein results from TCRdb running MiXCR on the 5' RACE reads. The sample lists 100,000 to 150,000 distinct CDR3 sequences, about 16% seen once, with roughly 43% in the top ten. Sample: CD8+ T cells sorted from PBMCs, taken 5 days after the yellow fever booster vaccination. These receptors all stem from a man between 18 and 35 years old who received the YFV17D yellow fever vaccine.

The chain has TRBV30 and TRBJ2-5, with D uncertain. V was cut by 0 bases and J by 1 base, with 9 bases left in between. Per the germline V gene, CDR1 is GTSNPN and CDR2 is SVGIG (reference sequence). The CDR3 length is 14 residues. CDR3 amino acids: CAWSVLGPQETQYF. The CDR3 DNA sequence: TGTGCCTGGAGTGTACTGGGTCCCCAAGAGACCCAGTACTTC. The whole variable domain, remainder taken from reference TRBV30 and TRBJ2-5, is SQTIHQWPATLVQPVGSPLSLECTVEGTSNPNLYWYRQAAGRGLQLLFYSVGIGQISSEVPQNLSASRPQDRQFILSSKKLLLSDSGFYLCAWSVLGPQETQYFGPGTRLLVL.

The V gene is TRBV9, the J gene TRBJ1-5; D uncertain. Germline CDR1 is SGDLS and CDR2 is YYNGEE. The CDR3 is 15 amino acids. Trimming took 3 bases from V and 2 from J, leaving 12 bases between them. CDR3 amino acids: CASSEEGLGNQPQHF. The CDR3 DNA sequence: TGTGCCAGCAGCGAAGAAGGTTTGGGCAATCAGCCCCAGCATTTT.

At least ten counts were recorded for this clonotype. The chain employs TRBV27 and TRBJ1-4, with D possibly being TRBD1 (5 bases). Germline loops: CDR1 MNHEY, CDR2 SMNVEV (reference sequence). V lost 5 bases and J 10 bases, leaving 11 bases between the germline ends. This CDR3 has 12 residues. The CDR3 region is CASSQVGGKLFF. The CDR3 bases are TGTGCCAGCAGTCAAGTCGGGGGAAAACTGTTTTTT.

This clonotype has more than one count but fewer than ten. The V and J genes are TRBV4-3 and TRBJ1-5, with D hard to call. Germline CDR1 and CDR2: LGHNA and YSLEER. V lost 1 base and J 5 bases, leaving 6 bases between the germline ends. The CDR3 has 13 residues. The CDR3 spells CASSQGRDQPQHF. CDR3 sequence (DNA): TGCGCCAGCAGCCAAGGTAGAGATCAGCCCCAGCATTTT.

The chain is built from TRBV11-2 and TRBJ2-1; D possibly uses TRBD1 or TRBD2 (6 bases each). This CDR3 has 16 residues. Germline CDR1 is SGHAT and CDR2 is FQNNGV. Trimming cost V 1 base and J 9 bases, with 19 bases left between them. The CDR3 protein is CASSLVRQEGYAEQFF. In nucleotides, the CDR3 is TGTGCCAGCAGCTTAGTTCGACAGGAGGGGTATGCTGAGCAGTTCTTC.

The chain employs TRBV9 and TRBJ2-2, with 7 bases aligning to TRBD1. The germline V gene encodes CDR1 SGDLS and CDR2 YYNGEE. The CDR3 is made up of 15 amino acids. The junction had 2 bases not matched to a gene; V was cut back by 1 base and J by 2 bases. The CDR3 protein is CASSVRDRNTGELFF. CDR3 in DNA: TGTGCCAGCAGCGTACGGGACAGAAACACCGGGGAGCTGTTTTTT.

This rearrangement joins TRBV27 to TRBJ2-1; a possible D gene is TRBD1 (6 bases). Germline CDR1 reads MNHEY; CDR2 reads SMNVEV (reference sequence). The CDR3 covers 14 residues. The germline V and J ends were trimmed by 5 bases and 4 bases, with 12 bases remaining between them. The CDR3 protein is CASSIGQRYNEQFF. The CDR3 nucleotides read TGTGCCAGCAGTATCGGACAGAGGTACAATGAGCAGTTCTTC.

This clonotype has more than one count but fewer than ten. The V call is TRBV6-5, the J call TRBJ2-5; 8 bases fit TRBD2. V gave up 2 bases and J gave up 2 bases; unmatched junction bases: 4. CDR1 and CDR2 from the germline V gene are MNHEY and SVGAGI. This CDR3 has 15 amino acids. CDR3 sequence: CASSYLASGQETQYF. The CDR3 DNA reads as TGTGCCAGCAGTTACCTCGCTAGCGGGCAAGAGACCCAGTACTTC.

This clonotype was found a few times. The genes are TRBV29-1 and TRBJ2-4; D is uncertain. Germline-derived CDR1 and CDR2 are SQVTM and ANQGSEA. The CDR3 is 15 amino acids. V was shortened by 1 base and J by 0 bases, with 10 bases between the two germline ends. The CDR3 DNA is TGCAGCGTTGAAGCCCGACAACTAGCCAAAAACATTCAGTACTTC. Translated, it gives CSVEARQLAKNIQYF.

This chain joins TRBV6-1 and TRBJ2-7; 9 nucleotides agree with TRBD1. Trimming removed 0 bases from V and 1 base from J; junction bases left unmatched: 4. The CDR3 consists of 16 residues. Germline V gene data show CDR1 as MNHNS and CDR2 as SASEGT. The DNA for the CDR3 is TGTGCCAGCAGTGAAGCAACAGGGGGCCCTTCCTACGAGCAGTACGTC. It yields the protein CASSEATGGPSYEQYV.

This clonotype was observed a few times. V gene TRBV25-1 combines with J gene TRBJ1-5; tentative D call: TRBD1 (5 bases). Germline CDR1 reads MGHDK; CDR2 reads SYGVNS. The CDR3 has 12 residues. The V and J ends lost 6 bases and 3 bases respectively, with 6 bases between them. The CDR3 region is CASSGANQPQHF. The CDR3 DNA reads TGTGCCAGCAGCGGGGCCAATCAGCCCCAGCATTTT.

This clonotype appeared many times. The V call is TRBV5-6, the J call TRBJ2-1, with 9 bases matching TRBD2. Trimming at V came to 3 bases and at J to 5 bases, leaving 12 bases not matched to a gene. Germline CDR1 is SGHDT and CDR2 is YYEEEE. The CDR3 has 17 amino acids. Written as DNA, the CDR3 is TGTGCCAGCAGCTCTAACTTAGCGGGGGACCTCCACAATGAGCAGTTCTTC. This sequence encodes CASSSNLAGDLHNEQFF.

This clonotype was seen a single time. The chain carries TRBV12-5 and TRBJ1-1; possible D gene TRBD1, 5 bases. V was pared by 0 bases and J by 0 bases, with 11 bases between. Germline V gives CDR1 LGHNT, CDR2 FRNRAP. CDR3 size: 16 residues. CDR3 bases: TGTGCTAGTGGTTTGGTACCGCAGGGACTGAACACTGAAGCTTTCTTT. Translated: CASGLVPQGLNTEAFF.